The clone carrying this T cell receptor (beta chain) occurred once. The V gene end was trimmed by 7 bases and the J gene end by 2 bases; junction bases not matched to a gene: 9. Germline V lookup: CDR1 SQVTM, CDR2 ANQGSEA. The CDR3 has 14 amino acids. The data are from a study of blood T cell repertoires in COVID-19. The overall study: Some COVID-19 samples were acute and others convalescent; all came from the United States, Italy and Spain. The analysed material was cDNA or gDNA that came from T cells, B-cell-depleted T cells, or PBMCs.

Authors' methods: For nucleated cells, counts were estimated from reference gene primer amplification. Repertoires were generated with immunoSEQ multiplex PCR, while TCRdb's copy carries only in-frame clones and drops some. V and J calls and clone size are those listed in that table; D and trimming were worked out from the DNA. The sample holds 150,000 or so clones, about 85% seen once. The receptor was isolated from a human donor in a cohort sampled during active COVID-19. Input material: peripheral blood. The chain is built from TRBV29-1 and TRBJ1-2, with 8 bases matching TRBD1. CDR3 nucleotides: TGCAGCGCTCAAACTGGGGACAGGAACTATGGCTACACCTTC. Translating it yields CSAQTGDRNYGYTF.